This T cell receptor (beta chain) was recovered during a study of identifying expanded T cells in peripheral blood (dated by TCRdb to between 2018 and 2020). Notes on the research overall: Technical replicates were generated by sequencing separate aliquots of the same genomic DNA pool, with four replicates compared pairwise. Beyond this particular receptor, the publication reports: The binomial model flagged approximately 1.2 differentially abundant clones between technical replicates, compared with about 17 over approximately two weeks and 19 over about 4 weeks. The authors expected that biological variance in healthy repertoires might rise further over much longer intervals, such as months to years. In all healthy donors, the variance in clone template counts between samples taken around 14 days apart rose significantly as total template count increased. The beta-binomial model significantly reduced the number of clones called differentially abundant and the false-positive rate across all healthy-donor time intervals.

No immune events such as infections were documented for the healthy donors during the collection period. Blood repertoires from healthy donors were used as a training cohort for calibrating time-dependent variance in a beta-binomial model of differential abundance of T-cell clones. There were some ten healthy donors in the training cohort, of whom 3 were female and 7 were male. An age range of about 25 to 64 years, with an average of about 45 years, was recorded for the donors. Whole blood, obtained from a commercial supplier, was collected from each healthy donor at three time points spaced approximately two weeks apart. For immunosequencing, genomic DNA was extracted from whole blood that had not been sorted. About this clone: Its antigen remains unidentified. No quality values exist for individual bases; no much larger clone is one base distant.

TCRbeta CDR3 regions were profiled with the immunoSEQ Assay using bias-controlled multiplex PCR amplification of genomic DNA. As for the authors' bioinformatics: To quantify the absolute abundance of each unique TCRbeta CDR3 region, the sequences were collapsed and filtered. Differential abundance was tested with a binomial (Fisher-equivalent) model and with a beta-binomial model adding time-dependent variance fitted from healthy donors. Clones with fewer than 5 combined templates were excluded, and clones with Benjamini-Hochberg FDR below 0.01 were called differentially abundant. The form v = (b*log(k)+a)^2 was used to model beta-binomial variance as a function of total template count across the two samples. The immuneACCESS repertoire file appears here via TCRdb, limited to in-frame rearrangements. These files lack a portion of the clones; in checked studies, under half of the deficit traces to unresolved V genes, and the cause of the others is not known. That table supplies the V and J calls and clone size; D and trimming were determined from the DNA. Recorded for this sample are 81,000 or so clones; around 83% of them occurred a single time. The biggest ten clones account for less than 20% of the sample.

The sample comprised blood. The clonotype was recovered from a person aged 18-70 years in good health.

The CDR3 protein: CASSLAGGYSNQPQHF. The DNA is TGTGCCAGCAGCTTAGCAGGGGGATATAGCAATCAGCCCCAGCATTTT. The chain links TRBV7-2 with TRBJ1-5, and TRBD1 may be the D gene, going by 6 matching bases. The cysteine opens and the phenylalanine closes a CDR3 of 16 amino acids. Just CDR3 DNA is preserved here, 48 bases in frame from base 1. The germline V gene encodes CDR1 SGHTA and CDR2 FQGNSA. Cut back by 0 bases and 0 bases, the V and J ends lie 9 bases apart.